The rows below give T cell receptor beta chains drawn from one sample of a study of cytomegalovirus exposure and HLA in healthy donors. Method: immunoSEQ multiplex PCR; TCRdb's copy keeps in-frame clones and lacks some. Of fewer than 250,000 clones in the sample, around nine tenths were seen once. The sequencing sample was made of PBMCs. The receptors stem from a woman aged 18-29 years in good health and CMV-seropositive. The CDR3 runs from the conserved cysteine through the conserved F or W. D genes are given only for firm matches. The listing skips clone size in some rows; elsewhere it reads once, few, many or a size class.

clone_size d_call j_call v_call cdr3_aa cdr3_nt
- TRBD2 TRBJ2-7 TRBV6-5 CASSFGLDRYEQYF TGTGCCAGCAGTTTCGGACTAGACAGATACGAGCAGTACTTC
- - TRBJ1-2 TRBV6-1 CASSEARGYGYTF TGTGCCAGCAGTGAAGCGAGGGGGTATGGCTACACCTTC
medium-sized TRBD2 TRBJ2-2 TRBV6-1 CASSEAGGPGELFF TGTGCCAGCAGTGAAGCGGGAGGGCCCGGGGAGCTGTTTTTT
once TRBD1 TRBJ1-4 TRBV19 CASSNTGATNEKLFF TGTGCCAGTAGTAACACAGGGGCAACTAATGAAAAACTGTTTTTT
- - TRBJ1-5 TRBV4-1 CASSQGQVGQPQHF TGCGCCAGCAGCCAAGGACAGGTCGGGCAGCCCCAGCATTTT
- - TRBJ2-7 TRBV28 CASSYRPGGHEQYF TGTGCCAGCAGTTATAGGCCTGGGGGCCACGAGCAGTACTTC
- - TRBJ1-1 TRBV5-1 CASSLAGSGTEAFF TGCGCCAGCAGCTTGGCCGGCTCGGGCACTGAAGCTTTCTTT
- - TRBJ2-7 TRBV7-8 CASSFFGDLSSYEQYF TGTGCCAGCAGCTTTTTCGGGGACTTAAGCTCCTACGAGCAGTACTTC
- - TRBJ2-5 TRBV15 CATSDPGFQYF TGTGCCACCAGCGACCCGGGATTCCAGTACTTC
once - TRBJ1-2 TRBV18 CASSPRGPLRAGYTF TGTGCCAGCTCACCACGCGGGCCCCTCCGGGCCGGCTACACCTTC
once - TRBJ1-5 TRBV30 CAWSGEGSNQPQHF TGTGCCTGGAGTGGGGAGGGCAGCAATCAGCCCCAGCATTTT
once - TRBJ2-3 TRBV28 CASSSGSPTDTQYF TGTGCCAGCAGTTCAGGGTCCCCCACAGATACGCAGTATTTT
once - TRBJ1-2 TRBV5-1 CASSPTGSNYGYTF TGCGCCAGCAGCCCCACAGGGTCTAACTATGGCTACACCTTC
- TRBD1 TRBJ2-5 TRBV28 CASSPLQGSLRETQYF TGTGCCAGCAGTCCCCTACAGGGGTCCCTAAGAGAGACCCAGTACTTC
- TRBD1 TRBJ2-2 TRBV9 CASSVGGRGPTGELFF TGTGCCAGCAGCGTAGGTGGCAGGGGGCCAACCGGGGAGCTGTTTTTT
- TRBD2 TRBJ2-3 TRBV28 CASSLRTLAPNTDTQYF TGTGCCAGCAGTTTACGTACACTAGCGCCGAACACAGATACGCAGTATTTT
- - TRBJ2-1 TRBV4-1 CASSQGRASSYNEQFF TGCGCCAGCAGCCAAGGGCGGGCTAGCTCCTACAATGAGCAGTTCTTC
once TRBD1 TRBJ2-7 TRBV7-9 CASTSYGGQGIVEQYF TGTGCCAGCACCTCCTACGGGGGACAGGGAATCGTCGAGCAGTACTTC
- - TRBJ1-2 TRBV27 CASKPLGPSYGYTF TGTGCCAGCAAACCGCTGGGGCCGAGCTATGGCTACACCTTC
- TRBD1 TRBJ2-2 TRBV29-1 CSARQGGTGELFF TGCAGCGCAAGACAGGGCGGGACCGGGGAGCTGTTTTTT
- - TRBJ2-7 TRBV6-6 CASSYTQDPPYEQYF TGTGCCAGCAGTTACACCCAGGATCCCCCCTACGAGCAGTACTTC
once - TRBJ2-7 TRBV28 CASSLVDIQEQYF TGTGCCAGCAGTTTAGTGGACATCCAAGAGCAGTACTTC
- - TRBJ1-2 TRBV30 CAWSVDREYHYGYTF TGTGCCTGGAGTGTAGACAGAGAATACCACTATGGCTACACCTTC
once TRBD1 TRBJ1-4 TRBV11-2 CASSAQGASNEKLFF TGTGCCAGCAGCGCGCAGGGGGCATCTAATGAAAAACTGTTTTTT
- - TRBJ1-1 TRBV6-5 CASSRTADTEAFF TGTGCCAGCAGTCGGACTGCCGACACTGAAGCTTTCTTT
- - TRBJ1-1 TRBV10-1 CARTREAFF TGCGCCAGGACAAGGGAGGCTTTCTTT
once - TRBJ1-3 TRBV27 CASRPQGSGNTIYF TGTGCCAGCAGGCCCCAGGGGTCTGGAAACACCATATATTTT
- TRBD1 TRBJ1-1 TRBV27 CASSPSGQMNTEAFF TGTGCCAGCAGTCCATCGGGACAGATGAACACTGAAGCTTTCTTT
- TRBD1 TRBJ1-1 TRBV6-5 CASSWGQGSTEAFF TGTGCCAGCAGTTGGGGACAGGGGAGCACTGAAGCTTTCTTT
- TRBD2 TRBJ2-2 TRBV5-5 CASSPSAGASGELFF TGTGCCAGCAGCCCCTCGGCGGGAGCTTCCGGGGAGCTGTTTTTT
- - TRBJ2-1 TRBV28 CASSLIAESSYNEQFF TGTGCCAGCAGCCTGATAGCGGAAAGCTCCTACAATGAGCAGTTCTTC
once TRBD1 TRBJ2-7 TRBV5-6 CASSQDRLPYEQYF TGTGCCAGCAGCCAGGACAGGCTACCCTACGAGCAGTACTTC
- TRBD1 TRBJ1-2 TRBV14 CASSQDQGVWGYTF TGTGCCAGCAGCCAAGATCAGGGGGTTTGGGGCTACACCTTC
once - TRBJ1-2 TRBV4-1 CASRKGGNYGYTF TGCGCCAGCAGGAAGGGGGGGAACTATGGCTACACCTTC
- - TRBJ1-1 TRBV19 CASSGAGYRGIEAFF TGTGCCAGTAGTGGGGCAGGGTATAGGGGGATTGAAGCTTTCTTT
- - TRBJ1-5 TRBV27 CASSFQGSNQPQHF TGTGCCAGCAGTTTCCAGGGTAGCAATCAGCCCCAGCATTTT
- TRBD1 TRBJ2-7 TRBV5-1 CASSSGQGAVEQYF TGCGCCAGCAGCTCGGGACAGGGGGCTGTCGAGCAGTACTTC
- TRBD1 TRBJ1-2 TRBV7-2 CASSSRTGWNYGYTF TGTGCCAGCAGCTCCCGGACAGGCTGGAACTATGGCTACACCTTC
few - TRBJ1-5 TRBV25-1 CASSEPGRVGNQPQHF TGTGCCAGCAGTGAACCGGGCAGGGTAGGAAATCAGCCCCAGCATTTT
- TRBD2 TRBJ2-5 TRBV27 CASSLRRGGETQYF TGTGCCAGCAGTTTAAGGCGGGGGGGGGAGACCCAGTACTTC
- - TRBJ1-1 TRBV9 CASSVVPRFMNTEAFF TGTGCCAGCAGCGTAGTCCCCCGGTTCATGAACACTGAAGCTTTCTTT
- - TRBJ2-7 TRBV4-1 CASSQVGSEYEQYF TGCGCCAGCAGCCAAGTCGGGTCGGAATACGAGCAGTACTTC
- - TRBJ1-1 TRBV6-5 CASQQGNTEAFF TGTGCCAGCCAACAGGGGAACACTGAAGCTTTCTTT
- TRBD1 TRBJ2-2 TRBV27 CASSLMRGQNTGELFF TGTGCCAGCAGTTTAATGAGGGGGCAAAACACCGGGGAGCTGTTTTTT
- - TRBJ1-4 TRBV4-2 CASSQGGGNKELFF TGTGCCAGCAGCCAGGGGGGAGGGAACAAGGAACTGTTTTTT
- - TRBJ1-1 TRBV12-5 CASGFWVAWTEFRNTEAFF TGTGCTAGTGGTTTCTGGGTGGCTTGGACAGAATTCAGGAACACTGAAGCTTTCTTT
- - TRBJ2-2 TRBV20-1 CSARSRGELFF TGCAGTGCTAGATCTCGGGGGGAGCTGTTTTTT
- TRBD2 TRBJ2-7 TRBV6-5 CASSYFAGEGSEQYF TGTGCCAGCAGTTACTTCGCGGGAGAGGGGAGCGAGCAGTACTTC
few TRBD2 TRBJ2-1 TRBV6-1 CASSPGLEGNEQFF TGTGCCAGCAGTCCGGGACTAGAAGGGAATGAGCAGTTCTTC
- TRBD1 TRBJ1-2 TRBV5-1 CASSPGQGAAKYGYTF TGCGCCAGCAGCCCGGGACAGGGGGCGGCCAAATATGGCTACACCTTC
- TRBD2 TRBJ2-1 TRBV29-1 CSVEETVSGITAYNEQFF TGCAGCGTTGAAGAAACCGTTAGCGGGATAACGGCCTACAATGAGCAGTTCTTC